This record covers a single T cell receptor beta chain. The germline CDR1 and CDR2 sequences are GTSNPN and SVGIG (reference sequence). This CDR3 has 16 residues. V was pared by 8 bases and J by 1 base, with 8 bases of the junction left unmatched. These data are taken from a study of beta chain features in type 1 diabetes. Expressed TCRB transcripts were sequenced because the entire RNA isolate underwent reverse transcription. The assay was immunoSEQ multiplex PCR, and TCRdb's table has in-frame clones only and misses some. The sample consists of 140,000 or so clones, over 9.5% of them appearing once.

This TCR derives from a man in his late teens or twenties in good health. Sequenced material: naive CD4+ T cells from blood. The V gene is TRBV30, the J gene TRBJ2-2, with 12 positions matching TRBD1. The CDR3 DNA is TGTGCCAGCTACCGGGACAGGGGGCGGAACACCGGGGAGCTGTTTTTT. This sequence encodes CASYRDRGRNTGELFF.